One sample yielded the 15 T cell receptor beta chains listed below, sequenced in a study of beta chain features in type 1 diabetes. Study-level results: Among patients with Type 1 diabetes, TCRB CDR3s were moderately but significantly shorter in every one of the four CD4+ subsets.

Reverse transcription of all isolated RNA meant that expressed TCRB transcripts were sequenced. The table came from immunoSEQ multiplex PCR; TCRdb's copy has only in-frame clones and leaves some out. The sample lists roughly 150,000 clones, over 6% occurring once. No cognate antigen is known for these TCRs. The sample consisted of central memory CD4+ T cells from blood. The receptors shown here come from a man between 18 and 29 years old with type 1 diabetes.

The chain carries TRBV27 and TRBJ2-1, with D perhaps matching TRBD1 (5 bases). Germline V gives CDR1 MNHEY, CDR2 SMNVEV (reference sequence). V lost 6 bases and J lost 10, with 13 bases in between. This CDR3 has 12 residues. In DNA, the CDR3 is TGTGCCAGCAGCTGGACAATTGGGGAGCAGTTCTTC. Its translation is CASSWTIGEQFF.

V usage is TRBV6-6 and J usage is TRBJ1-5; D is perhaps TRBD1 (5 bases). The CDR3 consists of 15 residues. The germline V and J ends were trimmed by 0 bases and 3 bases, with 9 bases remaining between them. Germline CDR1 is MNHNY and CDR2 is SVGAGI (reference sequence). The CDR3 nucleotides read TGTGCCAGCAGTTACTCGGGGGGGGACAATCAGCCCCAGCATTTT. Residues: CASSYSGGDNQPQHF.

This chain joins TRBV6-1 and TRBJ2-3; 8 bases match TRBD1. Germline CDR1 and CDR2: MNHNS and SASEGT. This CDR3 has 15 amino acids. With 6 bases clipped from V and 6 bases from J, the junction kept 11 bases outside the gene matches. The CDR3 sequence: CASRKGQGGIDTQYF. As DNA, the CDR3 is TGTGCCAGCAGAAAAGGACAGGGTGGTATCGATACGCAGTATTTT.

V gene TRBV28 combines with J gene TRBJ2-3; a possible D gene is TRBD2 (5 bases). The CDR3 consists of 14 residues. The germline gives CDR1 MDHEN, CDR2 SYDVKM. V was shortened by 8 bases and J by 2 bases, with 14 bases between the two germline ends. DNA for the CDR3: TGTGCCAGCGGGCGGAGGTTGATCACAGATACGCAGTATTTT. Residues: CASGRRLITDTQYF.

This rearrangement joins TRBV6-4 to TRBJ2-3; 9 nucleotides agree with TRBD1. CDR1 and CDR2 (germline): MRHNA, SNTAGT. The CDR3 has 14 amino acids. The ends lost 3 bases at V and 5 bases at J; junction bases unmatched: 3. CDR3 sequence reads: CASSEQGAIDTQYF. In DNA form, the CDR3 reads TGTGCCAGCAGTGAACAGGGGGCGATAGATACGCAGTATTTT.

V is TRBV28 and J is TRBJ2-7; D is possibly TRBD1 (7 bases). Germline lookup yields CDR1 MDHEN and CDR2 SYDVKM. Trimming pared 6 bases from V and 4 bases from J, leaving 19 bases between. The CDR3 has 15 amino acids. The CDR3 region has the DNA TGTGCCAGCAGGCAGGGGGGTTCGGGAGTTTACGAGCAGTACTTC. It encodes CASRQGGSGVYEQYF. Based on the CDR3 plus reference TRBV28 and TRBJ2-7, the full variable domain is DVKVTQSSRYLVKRTGEKVFLECVQDMDHENMFWYRQDPGLGLRLIYFSYDVKMKEKGDIPEGYSVSREKKERFSLILESASTNQTSMYLCASRQGGSGVYEQYFGPGTRLTVT.

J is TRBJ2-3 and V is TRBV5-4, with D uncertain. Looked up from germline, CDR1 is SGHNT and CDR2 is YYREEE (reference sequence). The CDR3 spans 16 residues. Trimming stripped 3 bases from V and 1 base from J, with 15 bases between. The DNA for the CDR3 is TGTGCCAGCAGCTCCCAGATCGGGTACGGCACAGATACGCAGTATTTT. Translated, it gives CASSSQIGYGTDTQYF.

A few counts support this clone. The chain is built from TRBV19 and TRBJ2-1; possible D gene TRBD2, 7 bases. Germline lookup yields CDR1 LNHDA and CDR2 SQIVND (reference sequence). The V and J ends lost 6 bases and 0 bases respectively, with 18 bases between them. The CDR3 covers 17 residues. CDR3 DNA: TGTGCCAGTAGCGAAGGGGGGGGCGTCCCCTCCTACAATGAGCAGTTCTTC. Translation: CASSEGGGVPSYNEQFF.

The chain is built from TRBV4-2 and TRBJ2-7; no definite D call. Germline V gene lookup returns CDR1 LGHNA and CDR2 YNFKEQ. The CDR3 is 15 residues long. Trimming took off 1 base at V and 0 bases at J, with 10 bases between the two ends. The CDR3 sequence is CASSQAAQSSYEQYF. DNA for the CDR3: TGTGCCAGCAGCCAAGCAGCGCAGAGCTCCTACGAGCAGTACTTC.

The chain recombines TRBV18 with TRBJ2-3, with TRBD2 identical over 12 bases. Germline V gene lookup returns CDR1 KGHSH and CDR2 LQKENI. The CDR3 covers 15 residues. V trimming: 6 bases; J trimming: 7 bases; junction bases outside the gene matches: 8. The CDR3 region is CASSPPSGGAYTQYF. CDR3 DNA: TGTGCCAGCTCGCCCCCTAGCGGGGGGGCTTATACGCAGTATTTT.

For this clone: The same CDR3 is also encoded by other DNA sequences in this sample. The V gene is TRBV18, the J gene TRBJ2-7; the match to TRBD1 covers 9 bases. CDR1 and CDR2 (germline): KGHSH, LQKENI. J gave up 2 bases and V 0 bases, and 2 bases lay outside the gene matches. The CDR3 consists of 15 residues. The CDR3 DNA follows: TGTGCCAGCTCACCACCGGGACAGGGAACCTACGAGCAGTACTTC. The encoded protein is CASSPPGQGTYEQYF.

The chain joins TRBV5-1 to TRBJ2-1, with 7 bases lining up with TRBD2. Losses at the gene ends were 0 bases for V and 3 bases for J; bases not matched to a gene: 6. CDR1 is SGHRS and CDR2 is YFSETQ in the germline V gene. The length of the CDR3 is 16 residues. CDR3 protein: CASSLGEGSVYNEQFF. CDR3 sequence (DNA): TGCGCCAGCAGCTTGGGGGAGGGCAGTGTCTACAATGAGCAGTTCTTC.

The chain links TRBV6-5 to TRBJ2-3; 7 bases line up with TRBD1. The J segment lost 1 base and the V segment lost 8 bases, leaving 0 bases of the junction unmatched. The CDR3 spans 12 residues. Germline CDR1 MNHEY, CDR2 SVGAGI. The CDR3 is CASGTGTDTQYF. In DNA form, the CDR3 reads TGTGCCAGCGGGACAGGCACAGATACGCAGTATTTT.

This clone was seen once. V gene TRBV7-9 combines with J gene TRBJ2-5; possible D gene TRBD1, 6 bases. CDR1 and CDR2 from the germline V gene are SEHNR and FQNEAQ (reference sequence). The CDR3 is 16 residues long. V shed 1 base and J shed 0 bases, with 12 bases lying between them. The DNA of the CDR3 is TGTGCCAGCAGCTTAGTTCCCGCAGGGGACCAAGAGACCCAGTACTTC. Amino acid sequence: CASSLVPAGDQETQYF. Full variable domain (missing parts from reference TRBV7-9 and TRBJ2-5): DTGVSQNPRHKITKRGQNVTFRCDPISEHNRLYWYRQTLGQGPEFLTYFQNEAQLEKSRLLSDRFSAERPKGSFSTLEIQRTEQGDSAMYLCASSLVPAGDQETQYFGPGTRLLVL.

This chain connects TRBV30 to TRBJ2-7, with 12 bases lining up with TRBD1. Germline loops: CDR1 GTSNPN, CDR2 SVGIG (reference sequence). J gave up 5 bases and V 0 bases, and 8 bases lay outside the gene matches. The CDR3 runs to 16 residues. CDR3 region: CAWSVTGTGGRNEQYF. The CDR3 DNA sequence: TGTGCCTGGAGTGTAACTGGGACAGGGGGCAGAAACGAGCAGTACTTC.